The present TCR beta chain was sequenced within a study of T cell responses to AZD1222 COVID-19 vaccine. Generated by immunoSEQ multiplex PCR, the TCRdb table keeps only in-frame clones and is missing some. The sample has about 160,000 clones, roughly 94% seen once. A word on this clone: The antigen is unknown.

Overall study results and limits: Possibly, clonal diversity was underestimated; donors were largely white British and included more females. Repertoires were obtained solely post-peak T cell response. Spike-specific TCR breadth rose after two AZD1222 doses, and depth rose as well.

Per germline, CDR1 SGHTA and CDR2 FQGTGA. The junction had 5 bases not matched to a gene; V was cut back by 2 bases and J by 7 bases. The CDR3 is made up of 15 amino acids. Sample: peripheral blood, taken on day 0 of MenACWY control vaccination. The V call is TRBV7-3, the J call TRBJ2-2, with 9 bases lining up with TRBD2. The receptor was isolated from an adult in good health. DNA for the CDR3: TGTGCCAGCAGCTTACGCGGGAGGGCCGTCGGGGAGCTGTTTTTT. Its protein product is CASSLRGRAVGELFF.